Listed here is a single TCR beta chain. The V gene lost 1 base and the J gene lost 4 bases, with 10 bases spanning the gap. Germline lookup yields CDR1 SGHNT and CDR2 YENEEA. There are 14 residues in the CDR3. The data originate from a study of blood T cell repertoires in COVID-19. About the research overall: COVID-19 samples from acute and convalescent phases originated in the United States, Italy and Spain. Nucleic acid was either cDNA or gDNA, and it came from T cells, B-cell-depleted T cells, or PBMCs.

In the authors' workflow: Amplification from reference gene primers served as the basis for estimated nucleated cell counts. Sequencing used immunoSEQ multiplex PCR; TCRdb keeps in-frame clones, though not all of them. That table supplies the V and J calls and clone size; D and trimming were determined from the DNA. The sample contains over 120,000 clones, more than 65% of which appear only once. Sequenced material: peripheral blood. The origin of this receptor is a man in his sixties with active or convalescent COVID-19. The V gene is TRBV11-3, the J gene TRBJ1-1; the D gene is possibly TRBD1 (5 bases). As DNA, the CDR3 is TGTGCCAGCAGCTTAGGCAGGGTGAGCACTGAAGCTTTCTTT. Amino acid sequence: CASSLGRVSTEAFF. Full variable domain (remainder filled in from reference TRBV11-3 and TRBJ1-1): EAGVVQSPRYKIIEKKQPVAFWCNPISGHNTLYWYLQNLGQGPELLIRYENEEAVDDSQLPKDRFSAERLKGVDSTLKIQPAELGDSAVYLCASSLGRVSTEAFFGQGTRLTVV.